This TCR beta chain appears in the sequencing data of a study of blood T cells in healthy people across ages (dated by TCRdb to the mid-2010s). Notes on the research overall: Template switching captured roughly one uniquely barcoded TCR beta cDNA molecule per two T cells in model experiments. Age-related changes in TCR beta repertoire diversity were measured in the study by deep sequencing normalized with unique cDNA molecular identifiers. The donors were divided into four age groups: young (average around 16 years), middle-aged (almost 40), aged (about 60) and long-lived (roughly 88). To avoid experimental bias, donors of different ages were randomly spread across the sequencing lanes. Using the same blood draw, the study looked at two additional independent replicas of 1 million unique cDNA reads for two donors, one aged 18 to 30 and the other aged 80 or older.

Broad study findings and their caveats: A strong correlation was found between observed TCR beta diversity and the percentage of naive T cells measured by flow cytometry. Estimates of total diversity based on one million sequenced T cells were regarded as lower bounds and as underestimates. Observed TCR beta diversity per million T cells fell roughly linearly with age, and a significant reduction was already apparent by age about 38. Conclusive comparison of naive and antigen-experienced compartments was prevented by the profiling of bulk unsorted PBMCs. The long-lived group showed more naive CD4+ T cells, fewer expanded clones and increased TCR diversity than the aged group, suggesting age selection. Because donor CMV infection status was unknown, age-related changes in expanded clonotypes were potentially confounded.

The roughly 42 donors, aged about 6 to 100 years, were systemically healthy Caucasian individuals from Russia. Each donor gave approximately 10 milliliters of peripheral blood, collected into EDTA-treated Vacutainer tubes. Ficoll-Paque density-gradient centrifugation was used to isolate PBMCs, with at least 6.5 million obtained per sample. Trizol reagent was used to extract total RNA from the PBMCs, yielding at least 5 micrograms per sample. Naive CD45RAhigh/CD27high T cell percentages were measured by flow cytometry on a PBMC aliquot from every donor. The receptor library was made with 5' RACE. Sequencing instrument: Illumina HiSeq 2500. A second PCR of about 7 to 12 cycles was run with a J-beta primer mix and a sample-barcoded 5' primer. A template-switch 5' adaptor carrying 12 random nucleotides introduced a unique molecular identifier onto each TCR beta cDNA molecule. At least 3 million CDR3-containing paired-end reads were obtained from each sample. First-strand cDNA was synthesized from all RNA with the Mint cDNA synthesis kit, primed by a TRBC-specific oligonucleotide. Following uracil-DNA glycosylase treatment, a first 18-cycle PCR with universal primers M1SS and BC2_uni_R was performed on all cDNA. For the original study's pipeline: Each sample was normalized by randomly selecting 1 million high-quality reads, each carrying a distinct molecular identifier. Reads with shared molecular identifiers were discarded instead of being binned into consensus sequences. MiTCR, with a Q25 quality threshold and the strictest error-elimination algorithm, was used for CDR3 identification, clonotype clustering and error correction. A nonparametric unseen species model with Euler transformation was used to estimate a lower bound on total TCR beta diversity. In TCRdb, the public reads were trimmed at Q25 with fastp and aligned with MiXCR, with productive beta chains retained. Identical CDR3 proteins give one entry, which carries the most common genes and DNA. The V and J calls follow TCRdb's processing rather than the paper's. This sample lists some 790,000 distinct CDR3 sequences; less than 35% were detected once. About 18% of the sample is taken by the ten largest.

Concerning this clonotype: There is no known antigen for this receptor. No much larger clone exists at a distance of one base, and base qualities are not known.

As encoded in the germline V gene, CDR1 is SGHVS while CDR2 is FNYEAQ. Trimming removed 4 bases from V and 0 bases from J, leaving 15 bases between the germline ends. There are 17 amino acids in the CDR3, from cysteine to phenylalanine inclusive. The sequence is cut down to CDR3 DNA, 51 bases in frame from base 1. Sequenced: blood. The sequence was obtained from a woman of 80 years or more in good health. Recombination linked TRBV7-6 to TRBJ2-2; the D call is tentative, TRBD1 or TRBD2, as each matches 5 bases. Here is the DNA: TGTGCCAGCAGCTCGCGGACCGGGACGGCGAACACCGGGGAGCTGTTTTTT. Its protein reads: CASSSRTGTANTGELFF. Full variable domain (CDR3 extended with the reference TRBV7-6 and TRBJ2-2 proteins): GAGVSQSPRYKVTKRGQDVALRCDPISGHVSLYWYRQALGQGPEFLTYFNYEAQQDKSGLPNDRFSAERPEGSISTLTIQRTEQRDSAMYRCASSSRTGTANTGELFFGEGSRLTVL.